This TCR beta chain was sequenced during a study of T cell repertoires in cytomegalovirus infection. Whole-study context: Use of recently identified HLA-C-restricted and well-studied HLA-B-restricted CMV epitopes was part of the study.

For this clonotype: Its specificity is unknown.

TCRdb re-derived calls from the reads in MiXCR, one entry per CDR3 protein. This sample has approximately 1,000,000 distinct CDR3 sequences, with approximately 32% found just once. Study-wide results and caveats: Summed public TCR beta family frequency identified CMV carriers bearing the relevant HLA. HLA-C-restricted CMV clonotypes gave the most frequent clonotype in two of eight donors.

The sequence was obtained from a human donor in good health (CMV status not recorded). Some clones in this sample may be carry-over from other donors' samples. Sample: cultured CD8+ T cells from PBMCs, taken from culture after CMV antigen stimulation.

The CDR3 region is CASSPRRGTDSNQPQHF. The CDR3 DNA reads TGTGCCAGCAGCCCAAGACGGGGGACGGATAGCAATCAGCCCCAGCATTTT. The chain joins TRBV28 to TRBJ1-5; TRBD1 is a possible D gene (5 bases). Germline loops: CDR1 MDHEN, CDR2 SYDVKM. Trimming shortened V by 6 bases and J by 0 bases, and 18 bases separated the two germline ends. This CDR3 is 17 amino acids long.